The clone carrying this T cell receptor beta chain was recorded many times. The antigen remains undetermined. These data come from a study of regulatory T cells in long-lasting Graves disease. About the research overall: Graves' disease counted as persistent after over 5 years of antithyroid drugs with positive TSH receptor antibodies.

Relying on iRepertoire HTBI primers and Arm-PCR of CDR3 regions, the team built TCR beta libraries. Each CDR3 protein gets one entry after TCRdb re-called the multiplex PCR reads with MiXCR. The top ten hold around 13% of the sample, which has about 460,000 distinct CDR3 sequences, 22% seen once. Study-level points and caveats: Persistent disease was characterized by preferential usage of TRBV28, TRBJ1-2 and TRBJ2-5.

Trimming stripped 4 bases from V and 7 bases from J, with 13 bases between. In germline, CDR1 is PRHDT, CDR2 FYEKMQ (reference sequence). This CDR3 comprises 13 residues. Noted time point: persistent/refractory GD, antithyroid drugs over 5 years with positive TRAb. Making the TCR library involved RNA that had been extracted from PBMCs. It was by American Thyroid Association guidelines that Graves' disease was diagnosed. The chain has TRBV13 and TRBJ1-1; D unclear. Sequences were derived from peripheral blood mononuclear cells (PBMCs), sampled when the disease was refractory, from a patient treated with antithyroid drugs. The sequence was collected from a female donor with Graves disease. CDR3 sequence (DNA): TGTGCCAGCAGCTCCAACGTAGACGGTGAAGCTTTCTTT. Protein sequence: CASSSNVDGEAFF.